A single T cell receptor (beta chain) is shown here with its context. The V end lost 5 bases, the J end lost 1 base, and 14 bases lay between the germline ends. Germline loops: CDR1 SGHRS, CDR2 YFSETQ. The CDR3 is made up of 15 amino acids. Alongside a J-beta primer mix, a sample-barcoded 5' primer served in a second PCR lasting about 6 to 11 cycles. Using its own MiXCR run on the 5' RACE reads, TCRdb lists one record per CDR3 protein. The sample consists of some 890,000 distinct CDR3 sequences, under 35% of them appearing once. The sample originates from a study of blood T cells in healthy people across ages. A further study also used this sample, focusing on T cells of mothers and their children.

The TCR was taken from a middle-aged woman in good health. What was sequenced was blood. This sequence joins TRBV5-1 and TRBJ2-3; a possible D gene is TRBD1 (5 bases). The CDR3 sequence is CASRPEWGGTDTQYF. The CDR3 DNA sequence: TGCGCCAGCAGACCAGAATGGGGCGGCACAGATACGCAGTATTTT. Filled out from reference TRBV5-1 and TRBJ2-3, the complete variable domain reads KAGVTQTPRYLIKTRGQQVTLSCSPISGHRSVSWYQQTPGQGLQFLFEYFSETQRNKGNFPGRFSGRQFSNSRSEMNVSTLELGDSALYLCASRPEWGGTDTQYFGPGTRLTVL.